This T cell receptor beta chain was identified in a study of T cells expressing NK-cell markers (dated by TCRdb to the early 2020s). Concerning the study at large: In sorted CD3+CD56+NKG2C+, CD3+CD56+NKG2C- and CD3+CD56-NKG2C+ T-cell subsets from several donors, TCR beta-chain repertoires were profiled. Illumina HiSeq 2000/2500, MiSeq or NextSeq was used to sequence libraries as 2 x 150 bp reads. Among the eight sequenced donors, only one was HCMV-seronegative, while the other seven were HCMV-seropositive. Randomly selected healthy volunteers, three men and five women, were used as the eight sequenced donors. What the research found in general, with its limitations: In six donors, the dominant CD3+CD56+NKG2C+ clonotypes were among the top 10 CD8+ clonotypes and accounted for roughly 1.0-7.5% of CD8+ T cells. Those dominant clonotypes were again the most abundant among CD3+CD56-NKG2C+ cells in a few donors, at 28.3-60.1%. It remained unclear whether the expanded NKG2C-expressing T cell clones were specific for HCMV antigens.

In regard to this clonotype: Its binding antigen is unknown.

To determine HCMV serostatus, a commercial ELISA kit was used to detect HCMV-specific IgG in serum. Ficoll density gradient centrifugation was used to isolate peripheral blood mononuclear cells from blood. Sequencing was performed on an Illumina HiSeq 2000. TCR beta cDNA libraries were made by 5'RACE template switching that added a universal primer site and unique molecular identifiers. Synthesis of cDNA was primed from the TCR beta constant segment and was followed by two consecutive PCR amplification steps. In the original analysis: MIGEC was used to demultiplex reads and group reads by UMI, and MiTCR was used to assemble and quantify clonotypes. To exclude erroneous sequences, only TCR cDNA sequences supported by at least two reads were retained. The tcR package was used for downstream repertoire analysis, and clonotypes were matched between fractions using CDR3 nucleotide sequence together with V segment. VDJmatch was used to annotate antigen specificity against VDJdb, with one amino acid substitution in CDR3 permitted. TCRdb reprocessed the reads and lists each CDR3 protein sequence as a single entry, with no DNA. The V and J calls and clone size come from TCRdb's table, not from the authors' own analysis. The sample has 200,000 to 300,000 distinct CDR3 sequences on record. The ten largest account for around 4.2% of the sample.

The CDR3, from cysteine to phenylalanine, totals 13 residues. The nucleotide record is missing. Sequenced: blood T cells: a sorted CD56 or NKG2C T cell subset, CD4+ or CD8+ T cells, or bulk PBMC T cells (not recorded which). In this chain, TRBV12-3 or TRBV12-4 is recombined with TRBJ1-6; TCRdb's D call of TRBD1 is untestable without DNA. The TCR originated in a woman between 18 and 69 years old in good health. The CDR3: CASSLEGVSPLHF.